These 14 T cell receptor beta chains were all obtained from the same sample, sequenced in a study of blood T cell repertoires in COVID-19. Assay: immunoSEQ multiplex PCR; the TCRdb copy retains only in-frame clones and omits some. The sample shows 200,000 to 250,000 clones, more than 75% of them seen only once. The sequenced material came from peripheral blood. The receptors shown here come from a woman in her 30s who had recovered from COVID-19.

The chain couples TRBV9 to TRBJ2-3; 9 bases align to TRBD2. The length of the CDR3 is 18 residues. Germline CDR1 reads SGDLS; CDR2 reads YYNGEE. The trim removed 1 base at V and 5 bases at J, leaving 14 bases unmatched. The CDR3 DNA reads TGTGCCAGCAGCGTAATAGGCTTGCTAGCGGGGCCTGGAGATACGCAGTATTTT. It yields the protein CASSVIGLLAGPGDTQYF.

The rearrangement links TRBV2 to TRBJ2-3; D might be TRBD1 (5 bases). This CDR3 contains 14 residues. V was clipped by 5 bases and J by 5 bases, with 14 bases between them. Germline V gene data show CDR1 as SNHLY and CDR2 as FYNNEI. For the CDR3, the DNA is TGTGCCAGCAGTCAAGGGGCCCAGAGAGATACGCAGTATTTT. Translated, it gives CASSQGAQRDTQYF.

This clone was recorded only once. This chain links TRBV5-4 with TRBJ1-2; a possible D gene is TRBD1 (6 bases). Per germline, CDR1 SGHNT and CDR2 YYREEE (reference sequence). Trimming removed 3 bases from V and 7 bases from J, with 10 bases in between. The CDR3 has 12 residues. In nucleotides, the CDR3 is TGTGCCAGCAGCTCGACAGGATTTGGCTACACCTTC. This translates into CASSSTGFGYTF. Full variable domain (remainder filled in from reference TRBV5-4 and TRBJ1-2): ETGVTQSPTHLIKTRGQQVTLRCSSQSGHNTVSWYQQALGQGPQFIFQYYREEENGRGNFPPRFSGLQFPNYSSELNVNALELDDSALYLCASSSTGFGYTFGSGTRLTVV.

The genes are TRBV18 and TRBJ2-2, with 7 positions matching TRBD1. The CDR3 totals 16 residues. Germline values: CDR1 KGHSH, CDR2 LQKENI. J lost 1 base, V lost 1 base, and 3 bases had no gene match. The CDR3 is CASSPRTGVNTGELFF. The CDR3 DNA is TGTGCCAGCTCACCACGAACAGGGGTGAACACCGGGGAGCTGTTTTTT. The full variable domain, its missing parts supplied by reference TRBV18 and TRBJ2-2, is NAGVMQNPRHLVRRRGQEARLRCSPMKGHSHVYWYRQLPEEGLKFMVYLQKENIIDESGMPKERFSAEFPKEGPSILRIQQVVRGDSAAYFCASSPRTGVNTGELFFGEGSRLTVL.

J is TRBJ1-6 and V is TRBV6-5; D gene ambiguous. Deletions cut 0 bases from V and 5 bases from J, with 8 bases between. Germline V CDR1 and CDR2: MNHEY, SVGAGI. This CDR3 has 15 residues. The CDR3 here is CASSYSRGNNSPLHF. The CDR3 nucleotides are TGTGCCAGCAGTTACTCCCGGGGAAATAATTCACCCCTCCACTTT.

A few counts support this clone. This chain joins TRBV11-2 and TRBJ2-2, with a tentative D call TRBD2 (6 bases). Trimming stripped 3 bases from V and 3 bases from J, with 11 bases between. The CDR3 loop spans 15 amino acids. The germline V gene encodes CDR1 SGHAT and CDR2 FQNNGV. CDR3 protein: CASSFRGWDTGELFF. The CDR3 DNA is TGTGCCAGCAGCTTTCGGGGGTGGGACACCGGGGAGCTGTTTTTT.

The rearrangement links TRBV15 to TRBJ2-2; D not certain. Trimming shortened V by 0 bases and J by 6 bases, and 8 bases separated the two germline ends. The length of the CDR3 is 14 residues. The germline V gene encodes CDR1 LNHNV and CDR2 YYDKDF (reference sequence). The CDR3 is CATSRDLSAGELFF. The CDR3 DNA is TGTGCCACCAGCAGAGATCTTTCGGCCGGGGAGCTGTTTTTT.

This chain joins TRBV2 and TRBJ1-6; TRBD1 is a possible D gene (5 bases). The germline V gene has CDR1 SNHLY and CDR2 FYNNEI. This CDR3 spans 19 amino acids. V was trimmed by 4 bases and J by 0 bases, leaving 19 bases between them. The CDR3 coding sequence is TGTGCCAGCAGTGGGGGCGACTCACAGGCTAGCTCCTATAATTCACCCCTCCACTTT. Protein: CASSGGDSQASSYNSPLHF.

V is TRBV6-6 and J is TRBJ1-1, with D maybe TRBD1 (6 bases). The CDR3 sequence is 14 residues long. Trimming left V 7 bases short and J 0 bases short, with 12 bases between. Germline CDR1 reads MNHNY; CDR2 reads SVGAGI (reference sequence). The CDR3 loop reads CASTPGHLNTEAFF. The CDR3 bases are TGTGCCAGCACTCCGGGACACTTGAACACTGAAGCTTTCTTT.

In DNA, the CDR3 is TGTGCCAGCAGCTTAGACTCCCTAAGCACAGATACGCAGTATTTT. This encodes CASSLDSLSTDTQYF. The chain links TRBV11-3 to TRBJ2-3; no definite D call. In germline, CDR1 is SGHNT, CDR2 YENEEA. The CDR3 loop spans 15 amino acids. The V end was cut by 0 bases, the J end by 0 bases, with 7 bases between.

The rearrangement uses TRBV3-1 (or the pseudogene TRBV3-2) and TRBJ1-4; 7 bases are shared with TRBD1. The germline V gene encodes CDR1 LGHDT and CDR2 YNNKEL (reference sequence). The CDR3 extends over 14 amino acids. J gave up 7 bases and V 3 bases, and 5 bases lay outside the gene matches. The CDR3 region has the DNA TGTGCCAGCAGCCAGACAGGGCTAGGTGAAAAACTGTTTTTT. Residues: CASSQTGLGEKLFF.

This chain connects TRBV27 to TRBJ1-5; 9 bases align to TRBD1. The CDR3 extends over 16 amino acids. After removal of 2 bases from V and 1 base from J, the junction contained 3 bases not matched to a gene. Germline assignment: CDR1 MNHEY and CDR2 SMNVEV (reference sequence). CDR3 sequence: CASSLGTGGSNQPQHF. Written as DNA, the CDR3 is TGTGCCAGCAGTTTAGGTACAGGGGGCAGCAATCAGCCCCAGCATTTT.

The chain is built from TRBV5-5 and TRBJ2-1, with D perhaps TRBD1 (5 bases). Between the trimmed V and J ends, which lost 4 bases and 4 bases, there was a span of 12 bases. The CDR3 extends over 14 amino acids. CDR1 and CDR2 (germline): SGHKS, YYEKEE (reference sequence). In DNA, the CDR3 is TGTGCCAGCAGCCGCGACAGAACTTACAATGAGCAGTTCTTC. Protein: CASSRDRTYNEQFF.

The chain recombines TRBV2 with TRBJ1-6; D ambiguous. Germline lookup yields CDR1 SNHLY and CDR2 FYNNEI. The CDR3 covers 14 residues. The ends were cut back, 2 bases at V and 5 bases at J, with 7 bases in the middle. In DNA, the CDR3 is TGTGCCAGCAGTGAAAATGGAGATAATTCACCCCTCCACTTT. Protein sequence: CASSENGDNSPLHF.